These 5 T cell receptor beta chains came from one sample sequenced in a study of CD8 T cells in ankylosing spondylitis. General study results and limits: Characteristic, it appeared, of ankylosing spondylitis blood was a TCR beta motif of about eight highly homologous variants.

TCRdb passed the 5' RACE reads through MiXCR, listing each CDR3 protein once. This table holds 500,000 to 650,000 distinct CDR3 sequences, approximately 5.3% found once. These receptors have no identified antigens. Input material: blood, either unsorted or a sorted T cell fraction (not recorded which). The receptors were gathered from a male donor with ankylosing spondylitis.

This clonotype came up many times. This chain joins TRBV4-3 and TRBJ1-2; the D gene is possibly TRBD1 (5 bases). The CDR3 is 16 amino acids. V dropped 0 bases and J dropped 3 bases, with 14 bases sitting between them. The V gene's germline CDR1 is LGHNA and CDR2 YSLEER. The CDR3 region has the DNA TGCGCCAGCAGCCAAGATTCAGGAGGGGTTCACTATGGCTACACCTTC. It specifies CASSQDSGGVHYGYTF.

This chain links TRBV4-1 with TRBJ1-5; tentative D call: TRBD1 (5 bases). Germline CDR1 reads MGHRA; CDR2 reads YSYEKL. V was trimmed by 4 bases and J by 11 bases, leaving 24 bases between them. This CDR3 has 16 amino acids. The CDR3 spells CASSPRNDRGFYSQHF. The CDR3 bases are TGCGCCAGCAGCCCGAGAAACGACAGAGGGTTTTATTCCCAGCATTTT.

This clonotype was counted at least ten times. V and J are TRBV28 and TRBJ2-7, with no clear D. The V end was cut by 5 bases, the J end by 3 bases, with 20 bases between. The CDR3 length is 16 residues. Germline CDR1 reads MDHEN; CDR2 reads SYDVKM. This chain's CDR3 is CASSTYTEIQDYEQYF. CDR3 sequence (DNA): TGTGCCAGCAGTACCTACACAGAGATTCAAGACTACGAGCAGTACTTC. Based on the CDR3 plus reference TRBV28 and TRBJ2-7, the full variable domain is DVKVTQSSRYLVKRTGEKVFLECVQDMDHENMFWYRQDPGLGLRLIYFSYDVKMKEKGDIPEGYSVSREKKERFSLILESASTNQTSMYLCASSTYTEIQDYEQYFGPGTRLTVT.

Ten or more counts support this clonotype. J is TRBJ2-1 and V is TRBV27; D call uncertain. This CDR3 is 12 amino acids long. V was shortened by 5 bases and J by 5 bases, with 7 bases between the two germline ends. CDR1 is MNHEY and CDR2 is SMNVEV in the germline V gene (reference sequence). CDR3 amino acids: CASSQSHNEQFF. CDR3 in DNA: TGTGCCAGCAGTCAGTCCCACAATGAGCAGTTCTTC.

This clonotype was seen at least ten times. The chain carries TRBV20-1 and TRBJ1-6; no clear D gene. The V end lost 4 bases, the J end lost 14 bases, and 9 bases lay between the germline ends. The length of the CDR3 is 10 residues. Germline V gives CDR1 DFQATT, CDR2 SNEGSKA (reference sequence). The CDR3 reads CSATRLALHF. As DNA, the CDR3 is TGCAGTGCTACCCGCCTCGCCCTCCACTTT.